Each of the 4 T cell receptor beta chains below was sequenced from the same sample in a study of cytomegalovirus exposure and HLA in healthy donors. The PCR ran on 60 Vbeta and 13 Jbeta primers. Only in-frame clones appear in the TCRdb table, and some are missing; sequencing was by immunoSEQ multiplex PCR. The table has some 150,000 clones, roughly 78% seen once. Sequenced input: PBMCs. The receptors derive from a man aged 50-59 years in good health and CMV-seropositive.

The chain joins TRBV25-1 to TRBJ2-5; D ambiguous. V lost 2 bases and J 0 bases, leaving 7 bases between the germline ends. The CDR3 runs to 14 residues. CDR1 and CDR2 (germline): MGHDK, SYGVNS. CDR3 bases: TGTGCCAGCAGTGAACGGTTACACCAAGAGACCCAGTACTTC. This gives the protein CASSERLHQETQYF.

CDR3 sequence: CASSPGTRPYNEQFF. The CDR3 DNA follows: TGTGCCAGCAGCCCCGGGACTAGGCCCTACAATGAGCAGTTCTTC. The chain recombines TRBV28 with TRBJ2-1; TRBD2 agrees at 8 bases. Trimming removed 6 bases from V and 2 bases from J; junction bases left unmatched: 6. Germline CDR1 reads MDHEN; CDR2 reads SYDVKM. The CDR3 has 15 residues.

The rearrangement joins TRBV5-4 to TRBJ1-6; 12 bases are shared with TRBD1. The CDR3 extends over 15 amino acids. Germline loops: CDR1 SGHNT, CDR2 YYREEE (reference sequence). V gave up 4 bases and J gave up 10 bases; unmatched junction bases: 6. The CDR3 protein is CASSPGQGASSPLHF. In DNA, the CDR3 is TGTGCCAGCAGCCCGGGACAGGGGGCAAGCTCACCCCTCCACTTT.

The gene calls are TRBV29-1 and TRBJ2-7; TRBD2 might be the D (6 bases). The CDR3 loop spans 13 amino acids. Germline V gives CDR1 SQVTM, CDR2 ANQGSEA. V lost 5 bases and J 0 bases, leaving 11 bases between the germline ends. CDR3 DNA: TGCAGCGTTTGCCGGGGGTCCTCCTACGAGCAGTACTTC. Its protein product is CSVCRGSSYEQYF.